Listed below are T cell receptor beta chains from one sample, sequenced in a study of shared clonotypes between healthy human individuals. Some clones are missing from TCRdb's copy, which holds only in-frame ones; the method was immunoSEQ multiplex PCR. There are about 750,000 clones in the sample; nearly 95% occur only once, and less than 25% lies in the top ten. Sequencing was performed on naive CD8+ T cells sorted from blood. The receptors derive from a man aged 25 to 45 in good health. CDR3s include the opening cysteine and the closing phenylalanine or tryptophan. The D gene is left open where the match is weak. For some rows the clone size is stated as once, few or many, or as a class when expanded; others skip it.

V gene	clone size	D gene	J gene	CDR3 DNA	CDR3 protein
TRBV7-2	NA	NA	TRBJ1-1	TGTGCCAGCAGTACCGCGGGGGCCACTGAAGCTTTCTTT	CASSTAGATEAFF
TRBV23-1	once	TRBD1	TRBJ2-1	TGCGCCAGCAGTCAAGGGCAGGGGGCTACCCCTACCTACAATGAGCAGTTCTTC	CASSQGQGATPTYNEQFF
TRBV5-1	NA	NA	TRBJ2-1	TGCGCCAGCACCGAGGAGGGTGAGCAGTTCTTC	CASTEEGEQFF
TRBV5-5	NA	NA	TRBJ2-7	TGTGCCAGCAGCCTGCCGACTAGCTCCTACGAGCAGTACTTC	CASSLPTSSYEQYF
TRBV11-2	NA	TRBD1	TRBJ2-1	TGTGCCAGCAGCTTACCGGGACAGGGATTTTGGAATGAGCAGTTCTTC	CASSLPGQGFWNEQFF
TRBV14	NA	NA	TRBJ2-1	TGTGCCAGCAGCCAAGATTTGATGAATGAGCAGTTCTTC	CASSQDLMNEQFF
TRBV6-5	NA	NA	TRBJ2-5	TGTGCCACGATGACTTCCCAAGAGACCCAGTACTTC	CATMTSQETQYF
TRBV7-9	once	NA	TRBJ2-5	TGTGCCAGCAGCAAGGCAGGGGTCCAAGAGACCCAGTACTTC	CASSKAGVQETQYF
TRBV7-9	NA	NA	TRBJ1-1	TGTGCCAGCAGCTTGTCCGGGTTTGCCCCTGAAGCTTTCTTT	CASSLSGFAPEAFF
TRBV29-1	NA	NA	TRBJ1-1	TGCAGCGCAGGACGCATGAACACTGAAGCTTTCTTT	CSAGRMNTEAFF
TRBV5-1	NA	TRBD2	TRBJ2-1	TGCGCCAGCAGCTGGGCTAGCGGTGACAATGAGCAGTTCTTC	CASSWASGDNEQFF
TRBV2	NA	NA	TRBJ2-7	TGTGCCAGCAGACTGGGCAACGAGCAGTACTTC	CASRLGNEQYF
TRBV19	NA	NA	TRBJ1-4	TGTGCCAGTACCCAATTGGGGGATGAAAAACTGTTTTTT	CASTQLGDEKLFF
TRBV10-3	NA	NA	TRBJ2-7	TGTGCCATCAGTGGGGGGACGGAGCAGTACTTC	CAISGGTEQYF
TRBV7-9	NA	NA	TRBJ1-1	TGTGCCAGCAGCTTAGGTGGTGGGGGGCAGCTGAACACTGAAGCTTTCTTT	CASSLGGGGQLNTEAFF
TRBV7-8	NA	TRBD1	TRBJ2-7	TGTGCCAGCAGCGATCCGACAGGGCTCTCCTACGAGCAGTACTTC	CASSDPTGLSYEQYF
TRBV10-3	NA	TRBD2	TRBJ2-2	TGTGCCATCAGTGAACTAGCGGGAGTTGCCCCCGACACCGGGGAGCTGTTTTTT	CAISELAGVAPDTGELFF
TRBV19	NA	NA	TRBJ2-3	TGTGCCAGTAGTACCTTTCCAGATACGCAGTATTTT	CASSTFPDTQYF
TRBV5-4	NA	TRBD2	TRBJ2-3	TGTGCCAGCAGCTTGGCCGGTGCGGGAGAATATACAGATACGCAGTATTTT	CASSLAGAGEYTDTQYF
TRBV13	NA	NA	TRBJ2-7	TGTGCCAGCAGCCCTACCCAACAGGGAGCCTCCTACGAGCAGTACTTC	CASSPTQQGASYEQYF
TRBV4-3	NA	NA	TRBJ2-2	TGCGCCAGCAGCCAAGATTGGGGGTTACCCGGGGAGCTGTTTTTT	CASSQDWGLPGELFF
TRBV7-9	NA	TRBD1	TRBJ1-2	TGTGCCTCAGGGGGGGGCCACTATGGCTACACCTTC	CASGGGHYGYTF
TRBV5-1	NA	NA	TRBJ2-3	TGCGCCAGCGGGATCGGCACATACACAGATACGCAGTATTTT	CASGIGTYTDTQYF
TRBV11-2	NA	TRBD2	TRBJ2-7	TGTGCCAGCAGCTTCGGACTAGCGGGACCGTACGAGCAGTACTTC	CASSFGLAGPYEQYF
TRBV28	NA	NA	TRBJ2-1	TGTGCCAGCAACACCCCTCTGGGGGCGGATTCTAATGAGCAGTTCTTC	CASNTPLGADSNEQFF
TRBV7-6	NA	TRBD1	TRBJ2-2	TGTGCCAGCGGAGACAGGGGGTTGGCCGGGGAGCTGTTTTTT	CASGDRGLAGELFF
TRBV10-3	NA	TRBD2	TRBJ2-3	TGTGCCATCATGGCTAGCGGGGAGGGGACAGATACGCAGTATTTT	CAIMASGEGTDTQYF
TRBV5-4	NA	NA	TRBJ1-1	TGTGCCAGCAAAAGGGGGGCAGGGAACACTGAAGCTTTCTTT	CASKRGAGNTEAFF
TRBV27	NA	NA	TRBJ2-2	TGTGCCAGCAGTGGCGCCGGGGAGCTGTTTTTT	CASSGAGELFF
TRBV28	NA	NA	TRBJ2-3	TGTGCCAGCAGTTTGAGCTTGGGATCTGGCACAGATACGCAGTATTTT	CASSLSLGSGTDTQYF
TRBV7-9	NA	NA	TRBJ2-2	TGTGCCAGCAGCTTAGCGGACCTCGCGAACACCGGGGAGCTGTTTTTT	CASSLADLANTGELFF
TRBV14	NA	TRBD2	TRBJ2-1	TGTGCCAGCAGCCAAGGTTGGGGGGGGACTAGCGGAAGCTCCTACAATGAGCAGTTCTTC	CASSQGWGGTSGSSYNEQFF
TRBV25-1	NA	NA	TRBJ1-4	TGTGCCAGCAGTGACCTTCCTGCAACTAATGAAAAACTGTTTTTT	CASSDLPATNEKLFF
TRBV30	NA	NA	TRBJ2-3	TGTGCCTGGACCGCGGGTACTCACTTCACAGATACGCAGTATTTT	CAWTAGTHFTDTQYF
TRBV28	NA	NA	TRBJ2-3	TGTGCCAGCAGACAGGCCCTCATAGGTAGGGGCACAGATACGCAGTATTTT	CASRQALIGRGTDTQYF
TRBV19	NA	NA	TRBJ2-1	TGTGCCAGTAGTCCTCGCGACTCCCTTGCCTACAATGAGCAGTTCTTC	CASSPRDSLAYNEQFF
TRBV6-1	NA	NA	TRBJ1-5	TGTGCCAGCAGTGAGGGTACAGCCAGATCACAGCCCCAGCATTTT	CASSEGTARSQPQHF
TRBV7-6	NA	TRBD2	TRBJ2-1	TGTGCCAGCAGCTTAGCGACTAGCGGGCCCGAGCAGTTCTTC	CASSLATSGPEQFF
TRBV7-9	NA	NA	TRBJ1-3	TGTGCCAGCAGCTTATTGGGTTCTGGAGTCTCTGGAAACACCATATATTTT	CASSLLGSGVSGNTIYF
TRBV28	NA	NA	TRBJ2-7	TGTGCCAGCAGCTCCGGAGGGACCTACGAGCAGTACTTC	CASSSGGTYEQYF
TRBV30	NA	NA	TRBJ1-3	TGTGCCTGGAGTGCCGGGACCGGAAACACCATATATTTT	CAWSAGTGNTIYF
TRBV10-3	NA	NA	TRBJ2-1	TGTGCCATCAGCCCAGACCCTTACAATGAGCAGTTCTTC	CAISPDPYNEQFF
TRBV6-5	NA	NA	TRBJ2-1	TGTGCCAGCAGTTACTCGACTGTCCCCTACAATGAGCAGTTCTTC	CASSYSTVPYNEQFF
TRBV7-9	NA	NA	TRBJ2-1	TGTGCCAGCAGCATCGTAACGAAAACCCGGGCGTCCTACAATGAGCAGTTCTTC	CASSIVTKTRASYNEQFF
TRBV7-7	NA	TRBD2	TRBJ2-1	TGTGCCAGCAGCCCCAAGCCCAGGACTAGCGGGAGAAATGAGCAGTTCTTC	CASSPKPRTSGRNEQFF
TRBV7-9	NA	TRBD1	TRBJ2-2	TGTGCCAGCAGGGGGTCGGGACAGGGAGACACCGGGGAGCTGTTTTTT	CASRGSGQGDTGELFF
TRBV19	NA	TRBD2	TRBJ2-5	TGTGCCAGTAGGGAAAGGGGGACTAGCGGCCAAGAGACCCAGTACTTC	CASRERGTSGQETQYF
TRBV5-1	NA	TRBD1	TRBJ2-2	TGCGCCAGCCTGGACAGGGGGAACACCGGGGAGCTGTTTTTT	CASLDRGNTGELFF
TRBV7-9	once	TRBD1	TRBJ1-4	TGTGCCAGCAGCTTACCACAGGGGGCGCGTGAAAAACTGTTTTTT	CASSLPQGAREKLFF
TRBV29-1	once	NA	TRBJ2-1	TGCAGCGTTGAAGGGGGCGATGAGCAGTTCTTC	CSVEGGDEQFF
TRBV15	NA	TRBD2	TRBJ2-3	TGTGCCACCAGCAGAGCCCAACTAGCGGGAGAGAGACATACGCAGTATTTT	CATSRAQLAGERHTQYF
TRBV5-4	NA	NA	TRBJ2-1	TGTGCCAGCAGCCTCTTCACTGGAGACAATGAGCAGTTCTTC	CASSLFTGDNEQFF
TRBV6-1	NA	NA	TRBJ1-2	TGTGCCAGCAGTGAATACGACGCTCGGGGCTATGGCTACACCTTC	CASSEYDARGYGYTF
TRBV7-9	NA	NA	TRBJ1-3	TGTGCCAGCAGCTTATCCAGCACCATATATTTT	CASSLSSTIYF
TRBV13	NA	TRBD2	TRBJ2-3	TGTGCCAGCAGCTTACGGGGAGGGCGGACAGATACGCAGTATTTT	CASSLRGGRTDTQYF